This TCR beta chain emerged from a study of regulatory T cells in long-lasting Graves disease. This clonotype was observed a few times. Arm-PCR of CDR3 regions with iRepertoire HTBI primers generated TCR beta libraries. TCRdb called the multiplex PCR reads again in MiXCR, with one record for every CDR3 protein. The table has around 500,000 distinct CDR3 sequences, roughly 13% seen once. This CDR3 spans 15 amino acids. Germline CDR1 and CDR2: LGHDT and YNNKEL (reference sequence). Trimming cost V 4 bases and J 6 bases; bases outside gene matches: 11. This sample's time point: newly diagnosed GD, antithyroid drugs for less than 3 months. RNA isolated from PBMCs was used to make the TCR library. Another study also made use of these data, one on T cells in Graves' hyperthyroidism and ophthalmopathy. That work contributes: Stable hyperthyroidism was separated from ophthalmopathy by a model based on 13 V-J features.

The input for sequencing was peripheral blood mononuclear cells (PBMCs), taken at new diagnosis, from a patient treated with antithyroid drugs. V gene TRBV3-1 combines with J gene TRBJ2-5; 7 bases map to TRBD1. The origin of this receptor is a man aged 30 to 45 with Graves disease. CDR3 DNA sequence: TGTGCCAGCAGCCCCCCGGGACAGATCGGGAAGACCCAGTACTTC. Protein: CASSPPGQIGKTQYF.